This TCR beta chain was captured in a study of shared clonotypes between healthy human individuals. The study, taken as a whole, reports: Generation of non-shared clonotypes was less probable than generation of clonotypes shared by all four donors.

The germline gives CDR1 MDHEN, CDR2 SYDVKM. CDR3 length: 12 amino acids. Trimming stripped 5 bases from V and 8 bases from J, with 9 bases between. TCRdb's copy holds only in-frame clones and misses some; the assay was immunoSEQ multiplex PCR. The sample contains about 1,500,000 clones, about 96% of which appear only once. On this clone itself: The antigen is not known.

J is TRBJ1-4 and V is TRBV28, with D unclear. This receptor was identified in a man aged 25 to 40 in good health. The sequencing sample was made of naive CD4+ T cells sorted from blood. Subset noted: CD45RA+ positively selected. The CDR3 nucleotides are TGTGCCAGCAGTAACGGTGGGGAAAAACTGTTTTTT. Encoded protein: CASSNGGEKLFF. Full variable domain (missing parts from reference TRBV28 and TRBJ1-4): DVKVTQSSRYLVKRTGEKVFLECVQDMDHENMFWYRQDPGLGLRLIYFSYDVKMKEKGDIPEGYSVSREKKERFSLILESASTNQTSMYLCASSNGGEKLFFGSGTQLSVL.